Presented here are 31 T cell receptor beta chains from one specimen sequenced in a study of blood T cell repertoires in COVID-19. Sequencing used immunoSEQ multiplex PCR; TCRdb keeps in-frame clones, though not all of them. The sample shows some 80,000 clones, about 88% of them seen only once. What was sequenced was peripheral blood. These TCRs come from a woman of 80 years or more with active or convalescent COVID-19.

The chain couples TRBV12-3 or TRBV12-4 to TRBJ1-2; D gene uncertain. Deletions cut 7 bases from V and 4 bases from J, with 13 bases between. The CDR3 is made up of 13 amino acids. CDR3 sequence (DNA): TGTGCCAGCACCGACGGGAGTCGCTATGGCTACACCTTC. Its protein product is CASTDGSRYGYTF.

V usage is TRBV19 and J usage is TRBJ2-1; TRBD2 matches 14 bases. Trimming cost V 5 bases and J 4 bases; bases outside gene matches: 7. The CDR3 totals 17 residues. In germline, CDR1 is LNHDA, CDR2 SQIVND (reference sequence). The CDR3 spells CASSQETSGGAYNEQFF. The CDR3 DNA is TGTGCCAGTAGTCAAGAGACTAGCGGGGGGGCATACAATGAGCAGTTCTTC.

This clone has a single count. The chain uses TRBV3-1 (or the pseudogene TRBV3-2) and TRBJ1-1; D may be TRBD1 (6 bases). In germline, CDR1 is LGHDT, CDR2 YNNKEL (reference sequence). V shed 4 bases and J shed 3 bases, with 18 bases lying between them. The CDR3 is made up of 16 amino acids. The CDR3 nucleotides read TGTGCCAGCAGCCCTTACGGGATAGGGGGATACACTGAAGCTTTCTTT. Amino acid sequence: CASSPYGIGGYTEAFF.

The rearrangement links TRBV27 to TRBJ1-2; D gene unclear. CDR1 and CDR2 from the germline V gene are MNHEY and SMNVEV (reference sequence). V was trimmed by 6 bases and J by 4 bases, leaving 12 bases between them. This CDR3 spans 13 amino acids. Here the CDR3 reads CASRKADIYGYTF. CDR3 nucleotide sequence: TGTGCCAGCAGGAAGGCAGACATCTATGGCTACACCTTC.

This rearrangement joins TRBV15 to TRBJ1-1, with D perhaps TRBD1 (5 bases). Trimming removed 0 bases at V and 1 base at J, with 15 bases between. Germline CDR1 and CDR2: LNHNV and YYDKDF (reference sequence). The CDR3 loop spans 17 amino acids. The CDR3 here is CATSRDRGWGENTEAFF. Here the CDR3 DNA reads TGTGCCACCAGCAGAGATAGAGGTTGGGGGGAGAACACTGAAGCTTTCTTT.

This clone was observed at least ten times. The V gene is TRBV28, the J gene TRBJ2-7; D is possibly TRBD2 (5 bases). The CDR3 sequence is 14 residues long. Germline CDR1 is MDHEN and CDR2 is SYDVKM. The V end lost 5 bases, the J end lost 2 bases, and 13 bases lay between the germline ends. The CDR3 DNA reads TGTGCCAGCAGTCCCACCGGGGAGACCTACGAGCAGTACTTC. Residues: CASSPTGETYEQYF. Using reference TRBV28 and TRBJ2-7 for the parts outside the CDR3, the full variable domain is DVKVTQSSRYLVKRTGEKVFLECVQDMDHENMFWYRQDPGLGLRLIYFSYDVKMKEKGDIPEGYSVSREKKERFSLILESASTNQTSMYLCASSPTGETYEQYFGPGTRLTVT.

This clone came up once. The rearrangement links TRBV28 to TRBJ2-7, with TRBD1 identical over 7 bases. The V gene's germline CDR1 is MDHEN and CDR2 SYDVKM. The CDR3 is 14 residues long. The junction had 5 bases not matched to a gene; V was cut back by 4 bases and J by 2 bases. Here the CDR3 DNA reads TGTGCCAGCAGTTCCCGGACAGGTCCCTACGAGCAGTACTTC. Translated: CASSSRTGPYEQYF.

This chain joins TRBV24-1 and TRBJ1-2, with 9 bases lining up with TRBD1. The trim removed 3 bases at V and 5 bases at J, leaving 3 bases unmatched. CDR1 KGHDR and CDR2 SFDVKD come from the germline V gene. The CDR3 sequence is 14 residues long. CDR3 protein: CATSDGTGRYGYTF. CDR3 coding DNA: TGTGCCACCAGTGATGGGACAGGGAGGTATGGCTACACCTTC.

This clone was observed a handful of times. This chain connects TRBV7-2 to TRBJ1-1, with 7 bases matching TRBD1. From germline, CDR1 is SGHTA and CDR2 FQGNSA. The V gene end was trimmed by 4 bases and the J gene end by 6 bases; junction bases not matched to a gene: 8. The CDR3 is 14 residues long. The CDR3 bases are TGTGCCAGCAGCTCGAGGGGGCTATCAGCTGAAGCTTTCTTT. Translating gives CASSSRGLSAEAFF.

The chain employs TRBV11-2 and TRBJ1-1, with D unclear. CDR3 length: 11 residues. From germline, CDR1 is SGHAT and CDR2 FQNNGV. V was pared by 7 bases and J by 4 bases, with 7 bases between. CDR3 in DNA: TGTGCCAGCACCCCCGGCACTGAAGCTTTCTTT. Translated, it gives CASTPGTEAFF.

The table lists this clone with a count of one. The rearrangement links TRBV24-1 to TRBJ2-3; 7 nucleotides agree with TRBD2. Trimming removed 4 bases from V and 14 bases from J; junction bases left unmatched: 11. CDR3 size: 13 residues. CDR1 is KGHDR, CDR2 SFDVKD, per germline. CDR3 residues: CATSDAREVLRYF. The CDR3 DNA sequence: TGTGCCACCAGTGACGCTCGGGAGGTCCTTAGGTATTTT.

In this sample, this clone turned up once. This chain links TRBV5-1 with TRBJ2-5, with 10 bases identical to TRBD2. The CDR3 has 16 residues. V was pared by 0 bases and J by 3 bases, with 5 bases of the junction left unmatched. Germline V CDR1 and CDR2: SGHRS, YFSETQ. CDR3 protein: CASSLVAGGVKETQYF. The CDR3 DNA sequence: TGCGCCAGCAGCTTGGTAGCGGGGGGAGTAAAAGAGACCCAGTACTTC.

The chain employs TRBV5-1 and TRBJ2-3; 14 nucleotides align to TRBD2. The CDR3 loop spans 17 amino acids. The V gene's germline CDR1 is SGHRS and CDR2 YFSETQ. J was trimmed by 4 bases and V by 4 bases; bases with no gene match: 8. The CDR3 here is CASSPSTSGGAADTQYF. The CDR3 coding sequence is TGCGCCAGCAGCCCCTCGACTAGCGGGGGGGCAGCAGATACGCAGTATTTT.

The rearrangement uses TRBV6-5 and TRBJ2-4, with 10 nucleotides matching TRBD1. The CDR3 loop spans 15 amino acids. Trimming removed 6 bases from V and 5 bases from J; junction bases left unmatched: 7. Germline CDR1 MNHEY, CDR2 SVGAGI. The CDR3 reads CASRRDRGLQNIQYF. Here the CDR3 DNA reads TGTGCCAGCAGGCGCGACAGGGGGCTTCAAAACATTCAGTACTTC.

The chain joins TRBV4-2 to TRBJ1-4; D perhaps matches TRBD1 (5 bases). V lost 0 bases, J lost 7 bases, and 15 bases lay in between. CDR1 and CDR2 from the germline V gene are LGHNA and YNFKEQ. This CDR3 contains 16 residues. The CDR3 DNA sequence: TGTGCCAGCAGCCAAGATCAGGCAGGGAGGAGTGAAAAACTGTTTTTT. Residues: CASSQDQAGRSEKLFF.

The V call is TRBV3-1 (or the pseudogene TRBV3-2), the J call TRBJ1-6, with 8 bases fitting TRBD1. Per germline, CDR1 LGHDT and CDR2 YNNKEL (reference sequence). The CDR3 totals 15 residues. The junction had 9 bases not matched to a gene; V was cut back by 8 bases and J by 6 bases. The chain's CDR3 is CASRTGILANSPLHF. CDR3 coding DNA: TGTGCCAGCCGGACAGGGATACTTGCTAATTCACCCCTCCACTTT.

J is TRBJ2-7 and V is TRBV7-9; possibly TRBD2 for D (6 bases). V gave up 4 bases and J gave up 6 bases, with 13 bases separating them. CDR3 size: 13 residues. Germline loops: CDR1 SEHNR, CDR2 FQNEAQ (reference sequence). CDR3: CASSWDSRGEQYF. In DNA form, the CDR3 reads TGTGCCAGCAGCTGGGACTCCCGGGGCGAGCAGTACTTC.

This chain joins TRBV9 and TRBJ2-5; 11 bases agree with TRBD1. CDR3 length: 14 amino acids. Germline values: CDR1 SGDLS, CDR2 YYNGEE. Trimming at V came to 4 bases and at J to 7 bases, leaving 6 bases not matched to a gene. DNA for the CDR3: TGTGCCAGCAGCAGAGGACAGGGGGCGAGGACCCAGTACTTC. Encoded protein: CASSRGQGARTQYF.

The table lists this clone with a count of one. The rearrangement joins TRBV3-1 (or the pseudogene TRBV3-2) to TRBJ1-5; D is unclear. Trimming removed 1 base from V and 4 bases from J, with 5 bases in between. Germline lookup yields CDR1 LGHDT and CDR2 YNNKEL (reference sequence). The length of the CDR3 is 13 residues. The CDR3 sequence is CASSQGGNQPQHF. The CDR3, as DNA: TGTGCCAGCAGCCAAGGAGGAAATCAGCCCCAGCATTTT.

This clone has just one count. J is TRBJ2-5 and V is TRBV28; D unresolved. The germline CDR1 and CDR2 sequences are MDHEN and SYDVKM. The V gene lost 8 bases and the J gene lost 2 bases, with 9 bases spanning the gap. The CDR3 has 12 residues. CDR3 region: CASAVKQETQYF. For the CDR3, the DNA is TGTGCCAGCGCGGTAAAACAAGAGACCCAGTACTTC.

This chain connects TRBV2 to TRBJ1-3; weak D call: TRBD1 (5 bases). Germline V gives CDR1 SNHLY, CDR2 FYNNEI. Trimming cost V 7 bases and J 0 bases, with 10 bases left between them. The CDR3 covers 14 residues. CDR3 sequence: CASMGLRSGNTIYF. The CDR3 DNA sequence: TGTGCCAGCATGGGACTGCGCTCTGGAAACACCATATATTTT.

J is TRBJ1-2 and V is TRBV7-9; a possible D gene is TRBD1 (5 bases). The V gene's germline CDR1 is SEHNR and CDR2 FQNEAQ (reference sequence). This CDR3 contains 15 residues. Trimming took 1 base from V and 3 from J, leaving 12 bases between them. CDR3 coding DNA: TGTGCCAGCAGCTTAGGGCAGGGAGGGGACTATGGCTACACCTTC. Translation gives CASSLGQGGDYGYTF.

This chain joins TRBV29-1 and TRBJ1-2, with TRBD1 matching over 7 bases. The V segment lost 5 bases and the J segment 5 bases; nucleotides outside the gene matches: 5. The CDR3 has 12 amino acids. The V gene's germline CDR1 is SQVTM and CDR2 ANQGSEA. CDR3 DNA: TGCAGCGTTAGGGGGCAGGGGTATGGCTACACCTTC. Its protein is CSVRGQGYGYTF. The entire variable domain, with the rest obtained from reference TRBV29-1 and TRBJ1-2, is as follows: SAVISQKPSRDICQRGTSLTIQCQVDSQVTMMFWYRQQPGQSLTLIATANQGSEATYESGFVIDKFPISRPNLTFSTLTVSNMSPEDSSIYLCSVRGQGYGYTFGSGTRLTVV.

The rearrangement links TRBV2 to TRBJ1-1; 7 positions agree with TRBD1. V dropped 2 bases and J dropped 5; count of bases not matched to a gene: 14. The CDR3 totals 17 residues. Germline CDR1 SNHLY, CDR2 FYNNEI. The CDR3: CASSEPRGKGAQTEAFF. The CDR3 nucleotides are TGTGCCAGCAGTGAACCTCGCGGCAAGGGGGCGCAGACTGAAGCTTTCTTT.

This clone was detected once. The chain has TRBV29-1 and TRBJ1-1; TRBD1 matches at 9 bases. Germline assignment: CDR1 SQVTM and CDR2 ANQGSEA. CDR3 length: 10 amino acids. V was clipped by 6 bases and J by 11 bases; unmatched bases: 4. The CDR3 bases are TGCAGCGTGTGGACAGGGGTGGCTTTCTTT. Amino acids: CSVWTGVAFF.

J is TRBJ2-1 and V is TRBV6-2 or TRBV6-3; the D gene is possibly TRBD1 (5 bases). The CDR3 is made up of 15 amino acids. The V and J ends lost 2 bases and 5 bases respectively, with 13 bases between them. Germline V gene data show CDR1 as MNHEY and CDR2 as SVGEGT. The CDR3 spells CASSYGPGWNNEQFF. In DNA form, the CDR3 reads TGTGCCAGCAGTTACGGGCCAGGGTGGAACAATGAGCAGTTCTTC.

DNA of the CDR3: TGTGCCAGCAGTTTACACGGCAGGCTTAATGAAAAACTGTTTTTT. It encodes CASSLHGRLNEKLFF. The gene calls are TRBV27 and TRBJ1-4; the D is unclear. V was shortened by 2 bases and J by 4 bases, with 11 bases between the two germline ends. The germline gives CDR1 MNHEY, CDR2 SMNVEV (reference sequence). This CDR3 comprises 15 residues.

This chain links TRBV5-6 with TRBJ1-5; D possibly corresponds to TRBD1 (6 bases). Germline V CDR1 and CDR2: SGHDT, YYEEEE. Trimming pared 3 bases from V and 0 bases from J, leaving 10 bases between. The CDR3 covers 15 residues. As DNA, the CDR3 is TGTGCCAGCAGCTCCAGGGGTTATAGCAATCAGCCCCAGCATTTT. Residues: CASSSRGYSNQPQHF.

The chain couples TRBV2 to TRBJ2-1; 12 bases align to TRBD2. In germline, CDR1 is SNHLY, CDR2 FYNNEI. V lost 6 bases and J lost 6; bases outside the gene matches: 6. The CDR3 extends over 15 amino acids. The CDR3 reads CASSRLAGAINEQFF. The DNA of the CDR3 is TGTGCCAGCAGCCGACTAGCGGGGGCTATCAATGAGCAGTTCTTC.

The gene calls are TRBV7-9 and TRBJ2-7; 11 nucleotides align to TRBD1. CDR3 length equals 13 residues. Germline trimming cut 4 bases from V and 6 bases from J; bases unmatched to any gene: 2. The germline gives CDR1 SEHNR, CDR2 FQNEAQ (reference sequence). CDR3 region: CASSSGTGGEQYF. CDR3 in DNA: TGTGCCAGCAGCTCCGGGACAGGGGGCGAGCAGTACTTC.

The CDR3: CASSLKGGSSEAFF. The DNA of the CDR3 is TGTGCCAGCAGCTTAAAAGGAGGGTCTTCAGAAGCTTTCTTT. The chain has TRBV7-8 and TRBJ1-1; D remains unclear. The CDR3 length is 14 residues. V was clipped by 2 bases and J by 8 bases, with 15 bases between them. Per the germline V gene, CDR1 is SGHVS and CDR2 is FQNEAQ.